A selection of T cell receptor beta chains follows, all from one sample in a study of cytomegalovirus exposure and HLA in healthy donors. Method: immunoSEQ multiplex PCR; TCRdb's copy keeps in-frame clones and lacks some. The profile shows some 160,000 clones, around three quarters of them singletons. The material sequenced was PBMCs. The origin of the receptors is a middle-aged woman in good health and CMV-seronegative. CDR3s include the opening cysteine and the closing phenylalanine or tryptophan.

V	J	CDR3
TRBV18	TRBJ1-2	CASSPAGQGKGQYYGYTF
TRBV5-1	TRBJ1-1	CASSSQGGGTEAFF
TRBV27	TRBJ2-6	CASSLSGNSGANVLTF
TRBV19	TRBJ2-5	CASTSRTGGRETQYF
TRBV19	TRBJ1-5	CASSFAGHGQPQHF
TRBV4-1	TRBJ2-2	CASSPPGGGPHLPNTGELFF
TRBV5-1	TRBJ2-6	CASSLWPRSGGVSGANVLTF
TRBV2	TRBJ1-1	CASSAQGGMNTEAFF
TRBV7-9	TRBJ2-3	CASSFRSFPTDTQYF
TRBV6-5	TRBJ2-5	CASRGHLQETQYF
TRBV18	TRBJ1-1	CASSLRNQGTEAFF
TRBV5-4	TRBJ1-2	CASSIPDGQGTGSSYTF
TRBV5-1	TRBJ1-4	CASSLEGFRNEKLFF
TRBV4-1	TRBJ1-5	CASSPLPFNQPQHF
TRBV4-1	TRBJ2-6	CASSQDGGQISGANVLTF
TRBV28	TRBJ2-6	CASSLSSGANVLTF
TRBV6-1	TRBJ2-5	CASSVRQGFGETQYF
TRBV7-3	TRBJ2-7	CASSVLGGVSYEQYF
TRBV6-5	TRBJ1-2	CASSYSGSGLGGYTF
TRBV6-5	TRBJ2-5	CASSRDSGKTQYF
TRBV10-2	TRBJ1-2	CASSEEGANYGYTF
TRBV4-1	TRBJ1-3	CASSPRIEGAKVGIYF
TRBV15	TRBJ2-1	CATSREKRGPSNNEQFF
TRBV6-1	TRBJ1-2	CATARLWSGYTF
TRBV27	TRBJ1-2	CASSSLRGMYYGYTF